The T cell receptor beta chain described here comes from a study of cytomegalovirus exposure and HLA in healthy donors. Study-level results: Later analysis revealed greater clonal expansion in HLA-associated TCR beta chains than in equally common others. Association of a missense DCLRE1C variant with TCR beta V- and J-gene trimming was reported in a later analysis. Previous analysis showed most TCR beta V segments were productive about 90% or about 30% of the time.

Turning to this clone: Its antigen is unidentified.

The PCR was carried out with 60 Vbeta primers and 13 Jbeta primers. Produced via immunoSEQ multiplex PCR; TCRdb's table is partial and in-frame only. The data hold some 150,000 clones, with around 83% observed a single time. The V end was cut by 6 bases, the J end by 3 bases, with 9 bases between. The CDR3 runs to 13 residues. The germline CDR1 and CDR2 sequences are MNHEY and SVGAGI. The sample comprised PBMCs. The chain couples TRBV6-5 to TRBJ2-1; TRBD1 might be the D (6 bases). This TCR derives from a woman between 18 and 29 years old in good health and CMV-seronegative. CDR3 nucleotides: TGTGCCAGCAGCCGGGACAACTACAATGAGCAGTTCTTC. Its protein product is CASSRDNYNEQFF.